This T cell receptor (beta chain) was sequenced during a study of cytomegalovirus exposure and HLA in healthy donors. Study-level results: What was likely a sequencing artifact was a cluster of highly shared sequence variants. Later analysis identified a missense DCLRE1C variant that was linked to TCR beta V- and J-gene trimming.

Both 60 Vbeta primers and 13 Jbeta primers went into the PCR. Assay: immunoSEQ multiplex PCR; the TCRdb copy retains only in-frame clones and omits some. The table includes under 150,000 clones, 81% detected once. A note on this clone: What it recognizes is unknown.

The CDR3 is 18 residues long. J lost 1 base, V lost 1 base, and 6 bases had no gene match. Looked up from germline, CDR1 is MNHEY and CDR2 is SMNVEV (reference sequence). The specimen sequenced was PBMCs. The clonotype originates from a woman in her thirties in good health and CMV-seronegative. The chain has TRBV27 and TRBJ2-3; 12 nucleotides agree with TRBD2. CDR3: CASSLWLAGGPGTDTQYF. The CDR3 nucleotides read TGTGCCAGCAGTTTATGGCTAGCGGGAGGGCCGGGCACAGATACGCAGTATTTT.